The 9 T cell receptor beta chains in this list originate from one sample, sequenced in a study of shared T cell receptors in the human thymus (dated by TCRdb to the early 2020s). The library relied on the immunoSEQ multiplex PCR assay. TCRdb re-hosts the immuneACCESS table, in-frame sequences only. Its copies lack some clones; in the studies checked, an unresolved V gene accounts for under half of them, and the cause for the rest is not known. Recorded for this sample are 500,000 to 550,000 clones; about 80% of them occurred a single time. Of the sample, approximately 0.013% is held by the ten largest clones. Another study also made use of these data, one on human thymus T cells.

Source material: thymocytes. The receptors were sampled from a boy under two years old with a congenital heart defect. Donor details come from another sample of the same person, matched by shared clones.

This chain links TRBV7-4 with TRBJ2-5, with a weak D call TRBD1 (6 bases). Germline V gene sequence: CDR1 SGHVT, CDR2 SQSDAQ. The length of the CDR3 is 15 residues. Trimming pared 2 bases from V and 5 bases from J, leaving 15 bases between. The CDR3 DNA follows: TGTGCCAGCAGCTTATCCCGGGACCAGGGGGAGACCCAGTACTTC. It codes for CASSLSRDQGETQYF.

The V gene is TRBV28, the J gene TRBJ1-5; D is uncertain. Germline loops: CDR1 MDHEN, CDR2 SYDVKM. The CDR3 consists of 15 residues. V was clipped by 2 bases and J by 0 bases, with 8 bases between them. The CDR3 protein is CASSLSEISNQPQHF. DNA of the CDR3: TGTGCCAGCAGTTTAAGTGAGATTAGCAATCAGCCCCAGCATTTT. Full variable domain (missing parts from reference TRBV28 and TRBJ1-5): DVKVTQSSRYLVKRTGEKVFLECVQDMDHENMFWYRQDPGLGLRLIYFSYDVKMKEKGDIPEGYSVSREKKERFSLILESASTNQTSMYLCASSLSEISNQPQHFGDGTRLSIL.

V and J are TRBV27 and TRBJ2-7, with 12 nucleotides matching TRBD1. This CDR3 contains 16 residues. Looked up from germline, CDR1 is MNHEY and CDR2 is SMNVEV (reference sequence). V trimming: 1 base; J trimming: 5 bases; junction bases outside the gene matches: 6. The CDR3 bases are TGTGCCAGCAGTTTATGGGACAGGGGGCGCGCCCACGAGCAGTACTTC. Residues: CASSLWDRGRAHEQYF.

V and J are TRBV5-1 and TRBJ2-4; 11 bases match TRBD1. CDR1 and CDR2 (germline): SGHRS, YFSETQ. The CDR3 consists of 15 residues. With V trimmed by 0 bases and J by 8 bases, 4 bases remained unmatched. DNA for the CDR3: TGCGCCAGCAGCTTGGAGCGGGACAGGGGGTACATTCAGTACTTC. Protein: CASSLERDRGYIQYF.

The chain is built from TRBV27 and TRBJ2-5; the match to TRBD2 covers 9 bases. Germline values: CDR1 MNHEY, CDR2 SMNVEV (reference sequence). V shed 2 bases, J shed 9 bases, and the junction held 13 bases outside the gene matches. The CDR3 totals 16 residues. Here the CDR3 reads CASSLTVAGEGLSQYF. The CDR3 region has the DNA TGTGCCAGCAGTTTAACGGTAGCGGGAGAGGGGTTGTCCCAGTACTTC.

Only one count was recorded for this clone. V and J are TRBV10-3 and TRBJ2-7, with a tentative D call TRBD2 (6 bases). From germline, CDR1 is ENHRY and CDR2 SYGVKD. The CDR3 is 17 residues long. V shed 3 bases and J shed 0 bases, with 18 bases lying between them. In nucleotides, the CDR3 is TGTGCCATCAGTGATCCCCGCGGGGCCGGGACCTCCTACGAGCAGTACTTC. Protein sequence: CAISDPRGAGTSYEQYF.

Only a few counts were recorded for this clone. The V gene is TRBV18, the J gene TRBJ2-1, with 7 bases aligning to TRBD1. The CDR3 contains 15 residues. After removal of 3 bases from V and 5 bases from J, the junction contained 7 bases not matched to a gene. Germline CDR1 reads KGHSH; CDR2 reads LQKENI. The CDR3: CASSPGQPRHNEQFF. CDR3 DNA sequence: TGTGCCAGCTCACCGGGACAGCCACGCCACAATGAGCAGTTCTTC.

The gene calls are TRBV15 and TRBJ1-1; 8 bases agree with TRBD1. This CDR3 spans 18 amino acids. V shed 3 bases and J 4 bases; nucleotides not matched to a gene: 16. From germline, CDR1 is LNHNV and CDR2 YYDKDF (reference sequence). CDR3 sequence: CATSSPLGRGLGTTEAFF. The CDR3 DNA reads as TGTGCCACCAGCAGCCCATTGGGCAGGGGGCTTGGTACCACTGAAGCTTTCTTT. The full variable domain, its missing parts supplied by reference TRBV15 and TRBJ1-1, is DAMVIQNPRYQVTQFGKPVTLSCSQTLNHNVMYWYQQKSSQAPKLLFHYYDKDFNNEADTPDNFQSRRPNTSFCFLDIRSPGLGDTAMYLCATSSPLGRGLGTTEAFFGQGTRLTVV.

This chain connects TRBV27 to TRBJ2-4; 7 nucleotides line up with TRBD2. After removal of 6 bases from V and 3 bases from J, the junction contained 14 bases not matched to a gene. CDR1 and CDR2 (germline): MNHEY, SMNVEV (reference sequence). This CDR3 is built from 17 residues. CDR3 sequence reads: CASSRTIAGRSKNIQYF. Written as DNA, the CDR3 is TGTGCCAGCAGCCGCACCATAGCGGGTCGGAGCAAAAACATTCAGTACTTC.